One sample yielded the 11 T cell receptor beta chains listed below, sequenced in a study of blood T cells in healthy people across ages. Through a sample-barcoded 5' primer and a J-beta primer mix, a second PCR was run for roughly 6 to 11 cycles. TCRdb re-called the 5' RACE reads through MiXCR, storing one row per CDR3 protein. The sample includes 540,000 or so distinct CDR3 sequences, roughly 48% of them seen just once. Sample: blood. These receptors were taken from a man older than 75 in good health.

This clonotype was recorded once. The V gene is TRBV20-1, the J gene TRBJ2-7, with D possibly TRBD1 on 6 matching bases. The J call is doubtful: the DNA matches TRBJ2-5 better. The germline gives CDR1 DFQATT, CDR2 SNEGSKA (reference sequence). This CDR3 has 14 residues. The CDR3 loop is CSASRDTNGETQYF. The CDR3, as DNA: TGCAGTGCTAGCCGGGACACAAACGGGGAGACCCAGTACTTC.

CDR3 DNA sequence: TGTGCCAGCGACAGGGAAAAACTGCAAGGCTACACCTTC. Translation gives CASDREKLQGYTF. The chain has TRBV2 and TRBJ1-2; 7 nucleotides agree with TRBD1. The CDR3 has 13 residues. The trim removed 8 bases at V and 8 bases at J, leaving 11 bases unmatched. Germline V gene lookup returns CDR1 SNHLY and CDR2 FYNNEI.

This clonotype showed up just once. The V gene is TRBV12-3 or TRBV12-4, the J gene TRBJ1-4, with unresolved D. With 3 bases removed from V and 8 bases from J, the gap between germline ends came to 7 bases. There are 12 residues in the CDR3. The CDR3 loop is CASSFGTEKLFF. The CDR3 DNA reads TGTGCCAGCAGTTTCGGCACCGAAAAACTGTTTTTT.

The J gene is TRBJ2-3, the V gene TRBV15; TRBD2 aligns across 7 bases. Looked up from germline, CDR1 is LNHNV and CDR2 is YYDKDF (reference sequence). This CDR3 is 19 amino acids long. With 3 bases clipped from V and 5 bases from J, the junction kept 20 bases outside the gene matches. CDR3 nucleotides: TGTGCCACCAGCAGCCCAGGCCGGAAAGAGCGGGAAGCCAGAGATACGCAGTATTTT. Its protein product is CATSSPGRKEREARDTQYF.

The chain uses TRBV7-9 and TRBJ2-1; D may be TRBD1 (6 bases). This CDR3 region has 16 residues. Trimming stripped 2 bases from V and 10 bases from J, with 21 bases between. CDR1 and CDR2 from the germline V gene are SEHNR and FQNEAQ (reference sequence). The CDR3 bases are TGTGCCAGCAGCTTAATTCCCAGGGGCGTTTACGAGGAGCAGTTCTTC. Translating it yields CASSLIPRGVYEEQFF.

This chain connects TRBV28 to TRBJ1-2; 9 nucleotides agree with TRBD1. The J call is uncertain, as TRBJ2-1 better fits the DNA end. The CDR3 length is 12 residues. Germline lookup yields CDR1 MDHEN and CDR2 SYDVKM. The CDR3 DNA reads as TGTGCCAGCAGTATACAGGGGGCTGAGCAGTTCTTC. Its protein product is CASSIQGAEQFF.

The CDR3 nucleotides are TGCAGTCAGGCCGGGGCGGGTTACAATGAGCAGTTCTTC. Its translation is CSQAGAGYNEQFF. This sequence joins TRBV29-1 and TRBJ2-1; the D gene could be TRBD1 or TRBD2 (5 bases each). The CDR3 is 13 amino acids. Germline CDR1 SQVTM, CDR2 ANQGSEA.

CDR3 coding DNA: TGCGCCAGCAGCCAAGATCCAGTAAGTCGGGCCAACGTCCTGACTTTC. It codes for CASSQDPVSRANVLTF. The V gene is TRBV4-3, the J gene TRBJ2-6; no firm D call. V lost 0 bases to trimming and J lost 5 bases, with 11 bases between them. The CDR3 consists of 16 residues. Germline V CDR1 and CDR2: LGHNA, YSLEER.

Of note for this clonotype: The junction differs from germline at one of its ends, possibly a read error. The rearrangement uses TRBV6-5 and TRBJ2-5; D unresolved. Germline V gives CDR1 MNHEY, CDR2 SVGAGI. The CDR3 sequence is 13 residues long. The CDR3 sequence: CTSSPYTHNEQYF. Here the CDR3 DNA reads TGTACCAGCAGTCCATATACCCACAATGAGCAGTACTTC.

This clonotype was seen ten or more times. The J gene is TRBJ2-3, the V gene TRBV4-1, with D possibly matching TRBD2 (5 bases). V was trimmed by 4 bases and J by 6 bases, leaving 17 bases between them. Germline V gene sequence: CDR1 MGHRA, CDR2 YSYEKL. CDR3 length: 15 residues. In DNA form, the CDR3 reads TGCGCCAGCAGCCTCCGTGCGGTTAGGGAGGATACGCAGTATTTT. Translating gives CASSLRAVREDTQYF.

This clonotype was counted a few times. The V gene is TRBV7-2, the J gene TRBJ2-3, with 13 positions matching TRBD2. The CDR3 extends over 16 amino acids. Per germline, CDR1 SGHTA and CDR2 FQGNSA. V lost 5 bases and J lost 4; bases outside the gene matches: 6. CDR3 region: CASSNGLAGVPDTQYF. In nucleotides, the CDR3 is TGTGCCAGCAGCAACGGACTAGCGGGAGTTCCAGATACGCAGTATTTT.